The present T cell receptor (beta chain) was sequenced within a study of naive and memory T cell subsets. Notes on the study in general: This RNA-based method may be sensitive to activation-related transcript changes.

A UMI-containing oligonucleotide was joined by 3' ligation to the TCR cDNA template. Whole-blood samples were around 2.3 ml of peripheral blood from healthy adult volunteers. The CDR3 loop spans 14 amino acids. The V gene's germline CDR1 is MDHEN and CDR2 SYDVKM. V dropped 5 bases and J dropped 4 bases, with 15 bases sitting between them. The SP2 primer and nested alpha and beta constant region primers amplified ligated cDNA in four rounds. A single record per CDR3 protein comes from TCRdb applying MiXCR to the 5' RACE reads. This sample has 48,000 or so distinct CDR3 sequences; around 5% occur once, and the top ten carry approximately 0.84%. This clonotype was detected ten times or more. Its cognate antigen is unknown.

The TCR was taken from a female donor in good health. This chain links TRBV28 with TRBJ2-7; D may be TRBD1 (7 bases). The CDR3 protein is CASSGGTDLYEQYF. In DNA form, the CDR3 reads TGTGCCAGCAGTGGGGGGACAGACCTTTACGAGCAGTACTTC.